This T cell receptor beta chain was documented in a study of T cell responses to AZD1222 COVID-19 vaccine. Libraries were prepared by immunoSEQ multiplex PCR; TCRdb keeps only in-frame clonotypes and omits some of them. The sample has about 110,000 clones, 89% seen once. The CDR3 is 14 residues long. The germline V gene encodes CDR1 MDHEN and CDR2 SYDVKM. Trimming removed 5 bases from V and 4 bases from J, with 12 bases in between. Note on this clone: The target antigen is unknown.

The study's findings and limits: Regions 160-218 and 743-854 held dominance among vaccine-associated CD4 TCRs, which spanned spike.

The rearrangement links TRBV28 to TRBJ1-5, with D possibly being TRBD1 (5 bases). The input for sequencing was peripheral blood, taken on day 0 of MenACWY control vaccination. This receptor was taken from an adult in good health. This CDR3 reads CASSPWGRNQPQHF. The CDR3, as DNA: TGTGCCAGCAGTCCGTGGGGCCGTAATCAGCCCCAGCATTTT.